This T cell receptor (beta chain) was sequenced in a study of response to subunit inactivated influenza vaccine. Study outcomes and limitations: The authors proposed limited new T cell recruitment per seasonal influenza vaccination.

CDR3 length equals 15 residues. Deletions cut 5 bases from V and 4 bases from J, with 15 bases between. Germline CDR1 and CDR2: SGHTA and FQGNSA. Via MiXCR, TCRdb re-called the RT-PCR reads, giving one row per CDR3 protein. Altogether about 780,000 distinct CDR3 sequences are present, about 18% being singletons, with the ten largest covering 11%. To note about this clonotype: Its target is unknown.

The chain uses TRBV7-2 and TRBJ1-5; tentative D call: TRBD1 (5 bases). The sample in question was PBMCs from blood, obtained 5 days after vaccination. This clonotype was sampled from a man over 45 who received an inactivated influenza vaccine. CDR3 protein: CASSANPGGNQPQHF. The CDR3 bases are TGTGCCAGCAGCGCCAACCCCGGGGGAAATCAGCCCCAGCATTTT.